The 2 T cell receptor beta chains presented below share a single source sample, sequenced in a study of identical twins. TCRdb redid the calling of the 5' RACE reads with MiXCR, one entry per CDR3 protein. Here the sample spans approximately 140,000 distinct CDR3 sequences, roughly 3.3% being singletons. Sequenced material: memory T cells sorted from blood. These TCRs come from a man younger than 35 in good health.

This clonotype was counted many times. The chain combines TRBV28 with TRBJ2-3; 9 bases align to TRBD2. The CDR3 extends over 16 amino acids. The germline CDR1 and CDR2 sequences are MDHEN and SYDVKM. Trimming removed 4 bases from V and 2 bases from J; junction bases left unmatched: 7. CDR3: CASSSPSGAATDTQYF. The CDR3 DNA sequence: TGTGCCAGCAGTTCCCCTAGCGGGGCGGCCACAGATACGCAGTATTTT. Complete variable domain (other parts from reference TRBV28 and TRBJ2-3): DVKVTQSSRYLVKRTGEKVFLECVQDMDHENMFWYRQDPGLGLRLIYFSYDVKMKEKGDIPEGYSVSREKKERFSLILESASTNQTSMYLCASSSPSGAATDTQYFGPGTRLTVL.

This clonotype was seen many times. This chain joins TRBV12-3 or TRBV12-4 and TRBJ2-2; no definite D call. The length of the CDR3 is 12 residues. V was cut by 3 bases and J by 7 bases, with 6 bases left in between. CDR3 nucleotide sequence: TGTGCCAGCAGTTTTGTGGTCGGGGAGCTGTTTTTT. Translating it yields CASSFVVGELFF.